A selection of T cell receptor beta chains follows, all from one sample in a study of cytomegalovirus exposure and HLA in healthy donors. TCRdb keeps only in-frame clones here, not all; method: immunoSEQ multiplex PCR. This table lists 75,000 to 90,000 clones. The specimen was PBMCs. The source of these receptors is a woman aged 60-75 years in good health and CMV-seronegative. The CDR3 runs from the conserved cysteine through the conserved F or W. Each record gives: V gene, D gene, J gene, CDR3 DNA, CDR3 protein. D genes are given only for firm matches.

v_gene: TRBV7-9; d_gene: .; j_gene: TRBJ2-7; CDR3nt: TGTGCCAGCAGCTTAACCTCGAGCTCCTACGAGCAGTACTTC; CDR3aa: CASSLTSSSYEQYF
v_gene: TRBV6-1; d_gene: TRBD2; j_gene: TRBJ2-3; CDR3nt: TGTGCCAGCAGTGAGGCTACACTAGCGGGAGGGGGGCCAGATACGCAGTATTTT; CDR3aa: CASSEATLAGGGPDTQYF
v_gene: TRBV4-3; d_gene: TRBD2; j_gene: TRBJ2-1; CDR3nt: TGCGCCAGTAGACTAGCGGGAGACAGTGAGCAGTTCTTC; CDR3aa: CASRLAGDSEQFF
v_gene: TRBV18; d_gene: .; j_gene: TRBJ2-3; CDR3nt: TGTGCCAGCTCACCATACCAACCGGGACATAGCACAGATACGCAGTATTTT; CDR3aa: CASSPYQPGHSTDTQYF
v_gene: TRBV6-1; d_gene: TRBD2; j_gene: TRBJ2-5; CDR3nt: TGTGCCAGCAGTGAATACGGGAGGGACCAAGAGACCCAGTACTTC; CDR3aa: CASSEYGRDQETQYF
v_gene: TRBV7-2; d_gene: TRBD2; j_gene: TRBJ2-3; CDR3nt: TGTGCCAGCAGCTTAGAACTGTCTAGCGGGGGTAGCACAGATACGCAGTATTTT; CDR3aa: CASSLELSSGGSTDTQYF
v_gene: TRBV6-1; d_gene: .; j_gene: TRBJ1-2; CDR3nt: TGTGCCAGCCTTGATGGAACAACAGGGAACTATGGCTACACCTTC; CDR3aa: CASLDGTTGNYGYTF
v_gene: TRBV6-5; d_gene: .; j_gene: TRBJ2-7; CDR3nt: TGTGCCAGCAGAACAGGAGTTTACGAGCAGTACTTC; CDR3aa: CASRTGVYEQYF
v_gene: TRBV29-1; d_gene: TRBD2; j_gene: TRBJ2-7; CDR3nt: TGCAGCGTAACTAGCGGGGGGACCAGCTCCTACGAGCAGTACTTC; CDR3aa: CSVTSGGTSSYEQYF
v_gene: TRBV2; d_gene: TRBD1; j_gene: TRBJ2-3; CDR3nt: TGTGCCAGCAGGAGGGACAGGGTCACCGATACGCAGTATTTT; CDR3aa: CASRRDRVTDTQYF
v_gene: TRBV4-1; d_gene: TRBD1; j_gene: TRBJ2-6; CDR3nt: TGCGCCAGCAGCCGCCAACAGGGGCCTGGGGCCAACGTCCTGACTTTC; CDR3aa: CASSRQQGPGANVLTF
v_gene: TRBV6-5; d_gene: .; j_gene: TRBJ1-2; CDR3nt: TGTGCCAGCAGGCGCAGGGGCCCTAACTATGGCTACACCTTC; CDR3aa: CASRRRGPNYGYTF
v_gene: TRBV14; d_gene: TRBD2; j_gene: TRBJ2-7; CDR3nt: TGTGCCAGCAGCCCACTACTAGCGGGAGGGCAGTACGAGCAGTACTTC; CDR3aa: CASSPLLAGGQYEQYF
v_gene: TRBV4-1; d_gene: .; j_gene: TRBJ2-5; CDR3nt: TGCGCCAGCAGGCCGGACTCGAATCAAGAGACCCAGTACTTC; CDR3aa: CASRPDSNQETQYF
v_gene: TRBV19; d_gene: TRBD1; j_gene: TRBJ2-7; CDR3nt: TGTGCCAGTAGTGTACAGGGGAAGCCCTACGAGCAGTACTTC; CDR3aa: CASSVQGKPYEQYF
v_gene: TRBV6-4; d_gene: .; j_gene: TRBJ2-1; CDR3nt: TGTGCCAGCAGCGCAAACAGAATCTACAATGAGCAGTTCTTC; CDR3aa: CASSANRIYNEQFF
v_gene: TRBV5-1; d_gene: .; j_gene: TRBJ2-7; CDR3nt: TGCGCCAGCAGCTTTAGTAGCGAATCCTACGAGCAGTACTTC; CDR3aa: CASSFSSESYEQYF
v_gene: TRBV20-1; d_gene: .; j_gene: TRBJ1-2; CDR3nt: TGCAGTGCTAGACAGGGGTATGGCTACACCTTC; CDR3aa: CSARQGYGYTF
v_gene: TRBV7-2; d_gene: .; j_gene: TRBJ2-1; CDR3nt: TGTGCCAGCAGCTTACAACGGGAGCAGTTCTTC; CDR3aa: CASSLQREQFF
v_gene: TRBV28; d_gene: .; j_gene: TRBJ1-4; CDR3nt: TGTGCCAGCAGTCTCGGAGGGGGGGGCGAAAAACTGTTTTTT; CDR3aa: CASSLGGGGEKLFF
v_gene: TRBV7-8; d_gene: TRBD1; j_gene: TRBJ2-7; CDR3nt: TGTGCCAGCAGCTTAGGGACAGGAGTCTTCGTCCACGAGCAGTACTTC; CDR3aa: CASSLGTGVFVHEQYF
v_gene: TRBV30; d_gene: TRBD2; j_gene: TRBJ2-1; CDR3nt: TGTGCCTGGAGGGTAGCGGGAGGGAATCGCAATGAGCAGTTCTTC; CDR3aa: CAWRVAGGNRNEQFF
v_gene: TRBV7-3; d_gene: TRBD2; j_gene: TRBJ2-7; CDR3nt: TGTGCCAGCAGCAGGACTAGCGGGAGTGTTTACGAGCAGTACTTC; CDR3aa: CASSRTSGSVYEQYF
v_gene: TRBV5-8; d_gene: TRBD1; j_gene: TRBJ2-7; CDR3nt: TGTGCCAGCAGCAATCGGGGACAGATCTACGAGCAGTACTTC; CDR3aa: CASSNRGQIYEQYF
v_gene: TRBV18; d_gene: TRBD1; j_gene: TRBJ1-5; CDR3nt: TGTGCCAGCTCACGTGGACAGGATAGCAATCAGCCCCAGCATTTT; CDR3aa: CASSRGQDSNQPQHF
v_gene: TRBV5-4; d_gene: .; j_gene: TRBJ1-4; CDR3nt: TGTGCCTGGGGGGGATCCCCTAGGGAAAAACTGTTTTTT; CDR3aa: CAWGGSPREKLFF
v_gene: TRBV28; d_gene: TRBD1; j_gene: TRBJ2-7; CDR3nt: TGTGCCAGCAGTTTACCGGGACAGGGAGGGGACGAGCAGTACTTC; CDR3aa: CASSLPGQGGDEQYF
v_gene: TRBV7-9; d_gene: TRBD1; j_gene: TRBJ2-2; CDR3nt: TGTGCCAACCCGACAGGGGGCGCTTCGGACACCGGGGAGCTGTTTTTT; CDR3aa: CANPTGGASDTGELFF
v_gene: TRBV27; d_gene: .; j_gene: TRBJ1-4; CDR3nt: TGTGCCAGCAGTTTCATGGGGGGAAAACTGTTTTTT; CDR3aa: CASSFMGGKLFF
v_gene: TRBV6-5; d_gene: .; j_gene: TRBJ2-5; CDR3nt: TGTGCCAGCAGTTACTCGGAGAAGGGGTTCGGAGAGACCCAGTACTTC; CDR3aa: CASSYSEKGFGETQYF
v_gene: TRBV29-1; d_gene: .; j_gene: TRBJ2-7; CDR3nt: TGCAGCGTTGAAGACGGCCTGTCCGGGACATCGTTCTACGAGCAGTACTTC; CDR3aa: CSVEDGLSGTSFYEQYF
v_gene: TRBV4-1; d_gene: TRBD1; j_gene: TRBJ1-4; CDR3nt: TGCGCCAGCAGCCAAGTATCCATCCGGGACAGGGGGGGTTCGACTAATGAAAAACTGTTTTTT; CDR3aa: CASSQVSIRDRGGSTNEKLFF
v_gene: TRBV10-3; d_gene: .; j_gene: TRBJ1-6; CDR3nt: TGTGCCTCCAGCGGAGGGCAGGGTAGTTCACCCCTCCACTTT; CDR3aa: CASSGGQGSSPLHF
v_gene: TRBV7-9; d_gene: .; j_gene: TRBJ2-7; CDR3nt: TGTGCCAGCAGCTCACAGGGAGAGTCTAGCGAGCAGTACTTC; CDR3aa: CASSSQGESSEQYF
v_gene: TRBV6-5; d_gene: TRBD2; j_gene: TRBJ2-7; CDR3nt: TGTGCCAGCAGTTTCGGACTAGCGGGAGCCTACGAGCAGTACTTC; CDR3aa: CASSFGLAGAYEQYF
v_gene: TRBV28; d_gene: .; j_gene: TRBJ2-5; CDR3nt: TGTGCCAGCAGGTTACAAAAAGGGGCAGGGAAAGAGACCCAGTACTTC; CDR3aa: CASRLQKGAGKETQYF
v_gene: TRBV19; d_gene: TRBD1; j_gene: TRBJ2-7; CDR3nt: TGTGCCAGTAGTAAACAAGGACAGGTGGACGAGCAGTACTTC; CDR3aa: CASSKQGQVDEQYF
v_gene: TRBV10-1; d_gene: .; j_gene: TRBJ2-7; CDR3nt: TGCGCCAGCACTATAACGGGACTCCCGGAGGAGCAGTACTTC; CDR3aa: CASTITGLPEEQYF
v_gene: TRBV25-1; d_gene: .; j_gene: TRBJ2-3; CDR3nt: TGTGCCAGCATTGCGAGTTATGGCACAGATACGCAGTATTTT; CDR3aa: CASIASYGTDTQYF
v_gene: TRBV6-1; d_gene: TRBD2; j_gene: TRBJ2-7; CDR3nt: TGTGCCAGCAGTGATAGCGGGAGATCGAACGAGCAGTACTTC; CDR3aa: CASSDSGRSNEQYF
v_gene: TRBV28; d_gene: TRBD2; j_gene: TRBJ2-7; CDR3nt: TGTGCCAGCGAAAGACCAGGGAGGGCCAATGTGAAGCCGTACGAGCAGTACTTC; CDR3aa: CASERPGRANVKPYEQYF
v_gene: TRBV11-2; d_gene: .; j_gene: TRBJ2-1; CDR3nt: TGTGCCAGCAGCTTAGTGTCCGCGGGACCGACGCGGAGTGAGCAGTTCTTC; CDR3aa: CASSLVSAGPTRSEQFF
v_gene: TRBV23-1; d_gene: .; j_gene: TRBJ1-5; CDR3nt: TGCGCCAGCAGGGTAACGGAGCAGCATAGCAATCAGCCCCAGCATTTT; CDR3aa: CASRVTEQHSNQPQHF
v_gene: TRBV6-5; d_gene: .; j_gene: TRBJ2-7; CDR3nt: TGTGCCAGCACCGAGGGCTACGAGCAGTACTTC; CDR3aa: CASTEGYEQYF
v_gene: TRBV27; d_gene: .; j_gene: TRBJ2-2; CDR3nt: .; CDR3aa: CASSFGSGSGRRDGELFF
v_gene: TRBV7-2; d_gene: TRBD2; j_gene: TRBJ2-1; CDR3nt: TGTGCCAGCAGCCCCGGACTAGCGGGAGGCCGTTTTCATGAGCAGTTCTTC; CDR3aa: CASSPGLAGGRFHEQFF
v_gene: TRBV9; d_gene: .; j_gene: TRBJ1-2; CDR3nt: TGTGCCAGCAGCGTAGAGGGGGGGCTCGGAGGCTACACCTTC; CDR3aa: CASSVEGGLGGYTF
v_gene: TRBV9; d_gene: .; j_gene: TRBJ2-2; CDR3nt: TGTGCCAGCAGAGCGACTAGGCAGCCCACCGGGGAGCTGTTTTTT; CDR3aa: CASRATRQPTGELFF
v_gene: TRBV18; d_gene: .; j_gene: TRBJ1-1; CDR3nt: TGTGCCAGCTCACCACTTCGGGGGACTGAAGCTTTCTTT; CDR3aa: CASSPLRGTEAFF
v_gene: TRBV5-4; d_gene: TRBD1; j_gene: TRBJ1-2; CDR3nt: TGTGCCAGCAGCTTGGCCGGGACAGGGTGGGGCTACACCTTC; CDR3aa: CASSLAGTGWGYTF
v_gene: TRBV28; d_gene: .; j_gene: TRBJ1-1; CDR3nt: TGTGCCAGCAGTTTCGCGAAGAGCCAGGGGACTGAAGCTTTCTTT; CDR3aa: CASSFAKSQGTEAFF
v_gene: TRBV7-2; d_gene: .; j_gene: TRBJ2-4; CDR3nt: TGTGCCAGCAGCTTAGGTGGAGGCTCGAAGACAAACATTCAGTACTTC; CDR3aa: CASSLGGGSKTNIQYF
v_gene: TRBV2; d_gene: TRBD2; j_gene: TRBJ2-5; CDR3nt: TGTGCGACGGCGGGAGGGCGCGAGACCCAGTACTTC; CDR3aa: CATAGGRETQYF
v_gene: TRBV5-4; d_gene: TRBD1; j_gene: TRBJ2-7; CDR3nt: TGTGCCAGCAGCTTGACAGGGACAGGCGAGCAGTACTTC; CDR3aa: CASSLTGTGEQYF
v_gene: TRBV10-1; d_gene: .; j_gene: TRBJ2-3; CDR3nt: TGCGCCAGCTGGAGGGCAAGCACAGATACGCAGTATTTT; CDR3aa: CASWRASTDTQYF
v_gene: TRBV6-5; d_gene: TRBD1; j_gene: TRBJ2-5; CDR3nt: TGTGCCAGCCGGGACAGGGGGCTAGGGGCGGAGACCCAGTACTTC; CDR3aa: CASRDRGLGAETQYF
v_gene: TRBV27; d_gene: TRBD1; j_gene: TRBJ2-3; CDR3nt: TGTGCCAGCAGTTTGGACAGGGGGGATACGCAGTATTTT; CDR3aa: CASSLDRGDTQYF